This T cell receptor beta chain was recovered during a study of T cells in Graves' hyperthyroidism and ophthalmopathy. RNA transcripts served as the template for amplifying TCR beta CDR3 regions. The HTBI primer set drove a first-round RT-PCR of the TCR CDR3. TCRdb re-called the multiplex PCR reads with MiXCR, one entry per CDR3 protein. The sample contains roughly 840,000 distinct CDR3 sequences, 35% to 45% of which appear only once. The germline gives CDR1 SQVTM, CDR2 ANQGSEA. V shed 5 bases and J shed 5 bases, with 12 bases lying between them. There are 12 residues in the CDR3. Patients aged 18 to 65 with hyperthyroidism were newly diagnosed, with duration under 2 months.

The TCR sequence derives from a man aged 18-30 years with Graves' hyperthyroidism. V and J are TRBV29-1 and TRBJ2-5; D could derive from TRBD1 or TRBD2 (5 bases each). Material for sequencing was blood. CDR3: CSVWGRGETQYF. CDR3 DNA sequence: TGCAGCGTTTGGGGGAGAGGGGAGACCCAGTACTTC.